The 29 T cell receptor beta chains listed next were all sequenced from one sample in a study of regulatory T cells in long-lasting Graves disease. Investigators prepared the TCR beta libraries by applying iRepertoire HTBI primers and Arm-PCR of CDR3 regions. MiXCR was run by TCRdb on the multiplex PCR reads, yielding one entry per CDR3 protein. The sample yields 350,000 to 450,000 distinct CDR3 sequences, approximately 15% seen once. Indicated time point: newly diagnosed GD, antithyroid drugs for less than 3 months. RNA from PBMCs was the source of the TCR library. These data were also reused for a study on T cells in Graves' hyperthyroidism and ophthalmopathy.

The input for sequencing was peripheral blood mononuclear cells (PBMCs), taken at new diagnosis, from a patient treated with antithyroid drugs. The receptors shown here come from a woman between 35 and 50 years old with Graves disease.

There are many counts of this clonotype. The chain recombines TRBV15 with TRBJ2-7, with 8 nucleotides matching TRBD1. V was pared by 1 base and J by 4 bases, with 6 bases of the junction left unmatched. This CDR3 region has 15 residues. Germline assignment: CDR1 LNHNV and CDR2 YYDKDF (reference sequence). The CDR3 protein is CATSRGTGSSYEQYF. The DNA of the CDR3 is TGTGCCACCAGCAGAGGGACAGGGAGTTCGTACGAGCAGTACTTC. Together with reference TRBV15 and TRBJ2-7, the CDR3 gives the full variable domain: DAMVIQNPRYQVTQFGKPVTLSCSQTLNHNVMYWYQQKSSQAPKLLFHYYDKDFNNEADTPDNFQSRRPNTSFCFLDIRSPGLGDTAMYLCATSRGTGSSYEQYFGPGTRLTVT.

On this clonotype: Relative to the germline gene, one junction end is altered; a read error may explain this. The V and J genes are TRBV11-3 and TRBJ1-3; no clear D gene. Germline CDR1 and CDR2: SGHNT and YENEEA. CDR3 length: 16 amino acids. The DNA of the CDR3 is TGTGCCAGCAGCTTAGCCGGCCTTGACTCTGGAAACACCATGTATTTT. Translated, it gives CASSLAGLDSGNTMYF. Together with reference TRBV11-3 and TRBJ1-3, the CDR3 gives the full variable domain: EAGVVQSPRYKIIEKKQPVAFWCNPISGHNTLYWYLQNLGQGPELLIRYENEEAVDDSQLPKDRFSAERLKGVDSTLKIQPAELGDSAVYLCASSLAGLDSGNTMYFGEGSWLTVV.

This CDR3 is CASSKGQGTFSYEQYF. As DNA, the CDR3 is TGTGCCAGCAGCAAAGGACAGGGGACCTTCTCCTACGAGCAGTACTTC. The chain recombines TRBV7-9 with TRBJ2-7; 9 bases agree with TRBD1. Germline V gene lookup returns CDR1 SEHNR and CDR2 FQNEAQ (reference sequence). After removal of 5 bases from V and 0 bases from J, the junction contained 8 bases not matched to a gene. The CDR3 extends over 16 amino acids.

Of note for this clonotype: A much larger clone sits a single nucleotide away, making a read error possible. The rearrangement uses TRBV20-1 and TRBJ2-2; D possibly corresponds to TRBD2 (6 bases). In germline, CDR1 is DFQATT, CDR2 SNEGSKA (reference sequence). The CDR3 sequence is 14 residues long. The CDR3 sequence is CSAREGGSTGEPFF. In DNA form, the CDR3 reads TGCAGTGCTAGAGAAGGAGGGAGCACCGGGGAGCCGTTTTTT.

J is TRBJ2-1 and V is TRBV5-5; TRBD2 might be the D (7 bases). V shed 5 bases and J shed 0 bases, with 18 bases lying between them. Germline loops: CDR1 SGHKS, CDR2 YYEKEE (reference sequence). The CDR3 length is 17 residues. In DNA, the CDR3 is TGTGCCAGCAGTCGGGGGGCCTACGCGAGCTCCTACAATGAGCAGTTCTTC. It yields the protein CASSRGAYASSYNEQFF.

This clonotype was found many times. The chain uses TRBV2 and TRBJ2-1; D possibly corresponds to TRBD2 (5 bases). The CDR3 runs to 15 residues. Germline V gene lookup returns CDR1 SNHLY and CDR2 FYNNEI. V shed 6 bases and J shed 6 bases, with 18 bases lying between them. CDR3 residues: CASSLEVAKGNEQFF. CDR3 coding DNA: TGTGCCAGCAGCCTTGAGGTAGCGAAGGGCAATGAGCAGTTCTTC.

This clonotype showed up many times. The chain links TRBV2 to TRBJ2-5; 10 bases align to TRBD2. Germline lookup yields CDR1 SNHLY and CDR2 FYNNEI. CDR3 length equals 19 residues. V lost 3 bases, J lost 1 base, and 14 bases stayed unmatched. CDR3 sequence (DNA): TGTGCCAGCAGTGAGGAGGCTAGCGGGAGTAGTAGCGGCCAAGAGACCCAGTACTTC. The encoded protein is CASSEEASGSSSGQETQYF.

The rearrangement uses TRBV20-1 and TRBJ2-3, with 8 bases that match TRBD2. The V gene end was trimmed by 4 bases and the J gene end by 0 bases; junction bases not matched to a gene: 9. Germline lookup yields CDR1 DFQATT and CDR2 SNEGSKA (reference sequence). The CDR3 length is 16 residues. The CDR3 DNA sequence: TGCAGTGCTAATAGCGGGGCGGGCTCTAGCACAGATACGCAGTATTTT. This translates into CSANSGAGSSTDTQYF.

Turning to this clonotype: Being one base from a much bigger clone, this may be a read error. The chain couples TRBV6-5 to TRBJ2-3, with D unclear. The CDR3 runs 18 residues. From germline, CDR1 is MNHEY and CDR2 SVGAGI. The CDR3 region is CARSYSIDRRAFTDTQYF. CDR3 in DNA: TGTGCCAGGAGTTACTCGATCGATCGGCGAGCCTTCACAGATACGCAGTATTTT.

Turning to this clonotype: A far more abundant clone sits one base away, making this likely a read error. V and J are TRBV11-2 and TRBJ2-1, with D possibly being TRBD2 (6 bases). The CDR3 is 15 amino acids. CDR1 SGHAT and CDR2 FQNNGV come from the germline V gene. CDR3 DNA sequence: TGTGCCAGCAGTGAAGCGGAGGGGCCGAGGAATGAGCAGCTCTTC. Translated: CASSEAEGPRNEQLF.

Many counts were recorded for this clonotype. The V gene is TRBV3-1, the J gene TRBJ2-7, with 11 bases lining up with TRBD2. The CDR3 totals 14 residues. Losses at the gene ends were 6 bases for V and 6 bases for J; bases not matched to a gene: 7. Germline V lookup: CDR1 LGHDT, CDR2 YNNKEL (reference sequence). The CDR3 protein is CASSILAGVSEQYF. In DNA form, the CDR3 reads TGTGCCAGCAGTATACTAGCGGGAGTGAGCGAGCAGTACTTC.

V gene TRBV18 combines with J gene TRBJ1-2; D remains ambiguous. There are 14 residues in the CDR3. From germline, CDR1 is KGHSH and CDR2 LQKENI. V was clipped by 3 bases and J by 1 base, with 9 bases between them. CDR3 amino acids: CASSPTQNNYGYTF. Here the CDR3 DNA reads TGTGCCAGCTCACCGACACAGAATAACTATGGCTACACCTTC.

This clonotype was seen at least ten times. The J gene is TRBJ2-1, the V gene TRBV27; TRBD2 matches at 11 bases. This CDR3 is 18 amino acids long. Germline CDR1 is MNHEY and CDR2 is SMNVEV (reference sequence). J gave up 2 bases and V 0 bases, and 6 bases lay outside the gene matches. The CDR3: CASSLSVTSGSPYNEQFF. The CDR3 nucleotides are TGTGCCAGCAGTTTATCCGTAACTAGCGGGAGCCCCTACAATGAGCAGTTCTTC.

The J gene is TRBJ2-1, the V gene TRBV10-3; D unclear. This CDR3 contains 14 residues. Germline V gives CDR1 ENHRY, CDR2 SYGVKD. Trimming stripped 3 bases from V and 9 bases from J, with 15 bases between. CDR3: CAISELRERFEQFF. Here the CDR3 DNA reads TGTGCCATCAGTGAATTGCGAGAACGGTTTGAGCAGTTCTTC.

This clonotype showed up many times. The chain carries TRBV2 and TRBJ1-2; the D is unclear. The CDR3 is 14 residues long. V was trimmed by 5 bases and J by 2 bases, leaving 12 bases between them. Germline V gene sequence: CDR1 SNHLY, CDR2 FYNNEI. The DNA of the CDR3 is TGTGCCAGCAGTCAATCCACCTTAAACTATGGCTACACCTTC. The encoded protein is CASSQSTLNYGYTF.

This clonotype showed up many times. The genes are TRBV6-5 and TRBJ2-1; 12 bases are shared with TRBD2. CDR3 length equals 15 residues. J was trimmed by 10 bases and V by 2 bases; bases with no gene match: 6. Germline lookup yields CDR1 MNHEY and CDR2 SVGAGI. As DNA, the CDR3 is TGTGCCAGCAGTTACGAACTAGCGGGAGGAGGAGAGCAGTTCTTC. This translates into CASSYELAGGGEQFF.

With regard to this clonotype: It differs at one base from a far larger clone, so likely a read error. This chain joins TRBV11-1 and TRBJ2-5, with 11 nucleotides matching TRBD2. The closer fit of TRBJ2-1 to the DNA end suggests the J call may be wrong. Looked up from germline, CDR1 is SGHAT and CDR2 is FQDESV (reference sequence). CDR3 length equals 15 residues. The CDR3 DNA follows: TGTGCCAACAGCTTAGTAGCGGGAGGGGTCAATGAGCAGTTCTTC. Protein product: CANSLVAGGVNEQFF.

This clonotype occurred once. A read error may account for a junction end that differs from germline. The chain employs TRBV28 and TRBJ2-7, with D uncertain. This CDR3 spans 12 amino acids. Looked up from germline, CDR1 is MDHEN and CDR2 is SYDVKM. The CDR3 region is CASSRISYERYF. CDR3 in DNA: TGTGCCAGCAGTCGTATCTCCTACGAGCGGTACTTC.

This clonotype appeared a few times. The CDR3: CASTLAGYTGELFF. The DNA of the CDR3 is TGTGCCAGCACCCTCGCGGGGTACACCGGGGAGCTGTTTTTT. The chain is built from TRBV12-3 or TRBV12-4 and TRBJ2-2; tentatively, D is TRBD2 (6 bases). V dropped 7 bases and J dropped 3 bases, with 12 bases sitting between them. The CDR3 totals 14 residues.

The CDR3, as DNA: TGTGCCACCAGCAGATCAACGGGGGGGGGAGGTGAAAAACTGTTTTTT. Translated, it gives CATSRSTGGGGEKLFF. V and J are TRBV15 and TRBJ1-4; D might be TRBD1 (5 bases). V gave up 2 bases and J gave up 7 bases, with 17 bases separating them. The CDR3 length is 16 residues. CDR1 is LNHNV and CDR2 is YYDKDF in the germline V gene (reference sequence).

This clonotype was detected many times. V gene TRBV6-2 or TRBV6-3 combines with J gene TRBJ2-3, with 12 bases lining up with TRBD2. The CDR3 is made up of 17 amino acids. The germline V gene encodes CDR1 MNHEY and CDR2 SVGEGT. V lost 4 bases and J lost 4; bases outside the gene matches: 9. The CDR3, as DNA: TGTGCCAGCAGTTCTCGACTAGCGGGAGTAAGGGCAGATACGCAGTATTTT. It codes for CASSSRLAGVRADTQYF.

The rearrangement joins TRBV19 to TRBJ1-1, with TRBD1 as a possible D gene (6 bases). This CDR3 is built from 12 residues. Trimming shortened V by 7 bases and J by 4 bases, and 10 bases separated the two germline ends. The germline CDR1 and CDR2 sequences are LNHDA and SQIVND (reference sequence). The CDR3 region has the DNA TGTGCCAGTAAACAGGGTGGCACTGAAGCTTTCTTT. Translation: CASKQGGTEAFF.

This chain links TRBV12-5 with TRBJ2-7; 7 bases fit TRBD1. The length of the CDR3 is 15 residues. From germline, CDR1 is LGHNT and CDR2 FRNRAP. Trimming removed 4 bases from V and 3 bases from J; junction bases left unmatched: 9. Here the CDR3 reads CASGSWTGIGYEQYF. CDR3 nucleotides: TGTGCTAGTGGTTCGTGGACAGGCATTGGCTACGAGCAGTACTTC.

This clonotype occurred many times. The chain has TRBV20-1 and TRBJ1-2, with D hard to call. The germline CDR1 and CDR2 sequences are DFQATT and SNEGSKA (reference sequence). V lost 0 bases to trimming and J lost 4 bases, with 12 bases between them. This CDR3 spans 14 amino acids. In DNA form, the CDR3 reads TGCAGTGCTAGAGAGGAGGGTGGTGGCTATGGCTACACCTTC. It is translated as CSAREEGGGYGYTF.

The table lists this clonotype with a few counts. The CDR3 region has the DNA TGTGCCAGCGTCCGGGGAAAGACCACAGATACGCAGTATTTT. Translated, it gives CASVRGKTTDTQYF. This chain connects TRBV6-2 or TRBV6-3 to TRBJ2-3, with a tentative D call TRBD2 (5 bases). Trimming took off 8 bases at V and 2 bases at J, with 14 bases between the two ends. Germline CDR1 MNHEY, CDR2 SVGEGT. The CDR3 sequence is 14 residues long.

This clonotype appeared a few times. The CDR3 DNA reads as TGTGCCAGCAGCTCTATTGGCAATCAGCCCCAGCATTTT. Translating gives CASSSIGNQPQHF. This chain connects TRBV7-9 to TRBJ1-5; D not resolved. The V end was cut by 4 bases, the J end by 2 bases, with 6 bases between. CDR3 length equals 13 residues. From germline, CDR1 is SEHNR and CDR2 FQNEAQ (reference sequence).

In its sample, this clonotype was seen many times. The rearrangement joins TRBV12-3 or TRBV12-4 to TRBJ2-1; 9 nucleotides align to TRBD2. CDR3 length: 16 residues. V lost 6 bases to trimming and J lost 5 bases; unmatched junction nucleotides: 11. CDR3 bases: TGTGCCAGCAGCCCCAGAGGCGGGAGGGCCCACAATGAGCAGTTCTTC. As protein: CASSPRGGRAHNEQFF.

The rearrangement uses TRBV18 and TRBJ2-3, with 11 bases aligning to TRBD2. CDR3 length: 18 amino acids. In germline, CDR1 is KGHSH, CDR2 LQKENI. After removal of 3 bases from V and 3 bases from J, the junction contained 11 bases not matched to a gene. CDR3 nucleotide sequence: TGTGCCAGCTCACCCACCCCTAGCGGGAGGATGATGACAGATACGCAGTATTTT. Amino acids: CASSPTPSGRMMTDTQYF. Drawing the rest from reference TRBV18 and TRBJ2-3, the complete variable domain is NAGVMQNPRHLVRRRGQEARLRCSPMKGHSHVYWYRQLPEEGLKFMVYLQKENIIDESGMPKERFSAEFPKEGPSILRIQQVVRGDSAAYFCASSPTPSGRMMTDTQYFGPGTRLTVL.

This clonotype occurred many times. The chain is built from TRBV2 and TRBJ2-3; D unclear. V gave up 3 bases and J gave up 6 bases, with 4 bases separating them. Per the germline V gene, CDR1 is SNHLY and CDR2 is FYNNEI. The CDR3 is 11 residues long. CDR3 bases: TGTGCCAGCAGTGATTGGGATACGCAGTATTTT. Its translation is CASSDWDTQYF.